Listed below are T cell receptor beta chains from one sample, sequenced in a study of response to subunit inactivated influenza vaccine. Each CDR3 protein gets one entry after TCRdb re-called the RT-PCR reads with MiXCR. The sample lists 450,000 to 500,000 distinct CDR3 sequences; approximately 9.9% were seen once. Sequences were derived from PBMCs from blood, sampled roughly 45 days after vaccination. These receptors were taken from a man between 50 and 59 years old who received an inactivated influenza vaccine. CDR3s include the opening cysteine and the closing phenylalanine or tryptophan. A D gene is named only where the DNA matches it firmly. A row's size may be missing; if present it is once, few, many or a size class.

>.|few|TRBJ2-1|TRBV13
CASGVLANEQFF
TGTGCCAGCGGGGTATTGGCCAATGAGCAGTTCTTC
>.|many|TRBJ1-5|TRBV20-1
CSASPTESVYQPQHF
TGCAGTGCTAGCCCCACGGAAAGCGTGTATCAGCCCCAGCATTTT
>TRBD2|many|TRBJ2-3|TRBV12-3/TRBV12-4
CASSPSGRGADTQYF
TGTGCCAGCAGTCCTAGCGGGAGGGGCGCAGATACGCAGTATTTT
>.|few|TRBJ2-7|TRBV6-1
CASNQGTGRYEQYF
TGTGCCAGCAATCAAGGGACTGGACGCTACGAGCAGTACTTC
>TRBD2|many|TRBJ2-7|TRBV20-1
CSARPAGVLHF
TGCAGTGCGCGCCCGGCGGGGGTACTGCACTTC
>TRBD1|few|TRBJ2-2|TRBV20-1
CSARGTGGTGELCF
TGCAGTGCTAGAGGGACAGGGGGCACCGGGGAGCTGTGTTTT
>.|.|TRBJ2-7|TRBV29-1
CSVEVAGAPQF
TGCAGCGTTGAGGTGGCGGGGGCGCCTCAATTC
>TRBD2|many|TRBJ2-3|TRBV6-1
CASPGTSVPSTDTQYF
TGTGCCAGCCCCGGGACTAGCGTACCAAGCACAGATACGCAGTATTTT
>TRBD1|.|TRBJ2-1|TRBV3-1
CASSDRAGKGEQFF
TGTGCCAGCTCGGACAGGGCAGGGAAGGGTGAGCAGTTCTTC
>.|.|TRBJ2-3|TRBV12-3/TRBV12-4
CASRAMADTQYF
TGTGCCAGCAGGGCCATGGCAGATACGCAGTATTTT
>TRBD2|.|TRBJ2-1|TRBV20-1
CSARRSGTRHNEQFF
TGCAGTGCTAGACGGTCCGGGACTAGACACAATGAGCAGTTCTTC
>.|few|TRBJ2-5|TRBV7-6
CASSPYGGADWETQYF
TGTGCCAGCAGCCCCTATGGGGGCGCGGATTGGGAGACCCAGTACTTC